The text below deals with one T cell receptor beta chain. Its antigen is unidentified. 13 Jbeta primers and 60 Vbeta primers were used for the PCR. Generated by immunoSEQ multiplex PCR, the TCRdb table keeps only in-frame clones and is missing some. The sample includes 150,000 to 180,000 clones, roughly 77% of them seen just once. The data were obtained in a study of cytomegalovirus exposure and HLA in healthy donors. Study-wide results and caveats: The sole available immune exposure information was CMV serostatus. Presence/absence analyses took donor sequencing depth as roughly uniform. Cytomegalovirus association was assigned to approximately 160 TCR beta chains. Through in vitro validation, a few CMV-associated chains were shown to be specific for CMV antigens.

The J segment lost 2 bases and the V segment lost 7 bases, leaving 2 bases of the junction unmatched. CDR3 length: 13 residues. CDR1 is SNHLY and CDR2 is FYNNEI in the germline V gene. The receptor comes from a man aged 25-45 years in good health and CMV-seropositive. The sample taken for sequencing was PBMCs. V is TRBV2 and J is TRBJ2-3, with 8 bases fitting TRBD2. The CDR3 loop is CASIAGLTDTQYF. The CDR3 nucleotides read TGTGCCAGCATAGCGGGACTCACAGATACGCAGTATTTT.